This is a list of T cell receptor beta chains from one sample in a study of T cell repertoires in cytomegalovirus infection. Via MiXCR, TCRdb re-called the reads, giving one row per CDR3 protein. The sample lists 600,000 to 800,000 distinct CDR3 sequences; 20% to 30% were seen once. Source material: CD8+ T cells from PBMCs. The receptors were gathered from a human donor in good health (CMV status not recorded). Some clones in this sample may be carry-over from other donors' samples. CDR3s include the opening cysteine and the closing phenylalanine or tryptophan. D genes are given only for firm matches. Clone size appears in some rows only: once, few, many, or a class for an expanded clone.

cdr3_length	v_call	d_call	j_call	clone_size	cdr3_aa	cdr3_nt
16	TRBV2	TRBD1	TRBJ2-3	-	CASSTPLAGGKDTQYF	TGTGCCAGCAGTACCCCCTTGGCAGGGGGCAAAGATACGCAGTATTTT
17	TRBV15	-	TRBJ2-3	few	CATSRDLRGAQKDTQYF	TGTGCCACCAGCAGAGATCTAAGAGGGGCCCAGAAGGATACGCAGTATTTT
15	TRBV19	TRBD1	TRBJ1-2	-	CASSSRDREPNGYTF	TGTGCCAGTAGTTCCCGGGACAGGGAACCTAATGGCTACACCTTC
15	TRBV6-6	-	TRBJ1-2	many	CASSLTSSGLYGYTF	TGTGCCAGCTCTCTAACGAGCTCCGGGCTCTATGGCTACACCTTC
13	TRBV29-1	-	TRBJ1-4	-	CSVEARGGEKLFF	TGCAGCGTTGAGGCAAGGGGTGGTGAAAAACTGTTTTTT
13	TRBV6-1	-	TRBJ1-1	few	CASSWGGITEAFF	TGTGCCAGCAGTTGGGGGGGGATCACTGAAGCTTTCTTT
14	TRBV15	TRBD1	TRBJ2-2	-	CATSRTGSTGELFF	TGTGCCACCAGCAGGACAGGGTCCACCGGGGAGCTGTTTTTT
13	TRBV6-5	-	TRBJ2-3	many	CASSPSRTDTQYF	TGTGCCAGCAGCCCCTCCCGCACAGATACGCAGTATTTT
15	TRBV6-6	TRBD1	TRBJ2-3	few	CASSYSTGSADTQYF	TGTGCCAGCAGTTACTCGACAGGGTCGGCAGATACGCAGTATTTT
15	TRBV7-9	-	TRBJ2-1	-	CVSSLVVRGKGWQFF	TGTGTCAGCAGCTTGGTTGTCAGGGGAAAGGGATGGCAGTTCTTC
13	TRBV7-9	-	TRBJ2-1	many	CASSLGGRNEQFF	TGTGCCAGCAGCTTAGGGGGACGCAATGAGCAGTTCTTC
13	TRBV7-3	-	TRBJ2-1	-	CASSLRSNNEQFF	TGTGCCAGCAGCTTACGCTCCAACAATGAGCAGTTCTTC
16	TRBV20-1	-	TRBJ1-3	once	CSARDRESISGNTIYF	TGCAGTGCTAGAGATAGGGAAAGCATCTCTGGAAACACCATATATTTT
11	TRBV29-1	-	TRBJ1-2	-	CSVLQEYGYTF	TGCAGCGTCCTACAGGAGTATGGCTACACCTTC
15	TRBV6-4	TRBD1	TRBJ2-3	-	CASSRDRVTTDTQYF	TGTGCCAGCAGTCGGGACAGGGTAACAACAGATACGCAGTATTTT
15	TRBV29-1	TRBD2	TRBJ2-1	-	CSVPWRSGAENEQFF	TGCAGCGTTCCTTGGCGAAGCGGGGCGGAGAATGAGCAGTTCTTC
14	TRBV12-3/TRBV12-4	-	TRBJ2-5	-	CASSQQRQQETQYF	TGTGCCAGCAGTCAGCAACGGCAGCAAGAGACCCAGTACTTC
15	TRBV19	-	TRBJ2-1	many	CASSIGQGPYNEQFF	TGTGCCAGTAGTATTGGGCAGGGACCCTACAATGAGCAGTTCTTC
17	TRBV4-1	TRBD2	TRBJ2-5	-	CACSQERYGGARETQYF	TGCGCCTGCAGCCAAGAGCGGTACGGGGGGGCCCGTGAGACCCAGTACTTC
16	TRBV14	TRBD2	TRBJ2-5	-	CASSQDRKGRGETQYF	TGTGCCAGCAGCCAAGATCGTAAGGGGAGGGGAGAGACCCAGTACTTC
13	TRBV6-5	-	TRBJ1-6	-	CASSYSTNSPLHF	TGTGCCAGCAGTTACTCGACCAATTCACCCCTCCACTTT
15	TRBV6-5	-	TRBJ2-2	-	CASSDGSTTTGELFF	TGTGCCAGCAGTGACGGGTCAACGACGACCGGGGAGCTGTTTTTT
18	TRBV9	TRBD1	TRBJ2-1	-	CASSGGTGVVVFGNEQFF	TGTGCCAGCAGCGGCGGGACAGGGGTTGTTGTTTTCGGCAATGAGCAGTTCTTC
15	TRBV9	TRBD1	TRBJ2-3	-	CASSASGQGPDTQYF	TGTGCCAGCAGCGCCAGCGGACAGGGTCCAGATACGCAGTATTTT
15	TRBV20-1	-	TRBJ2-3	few	CSARDGDLEGDTQYF	TGCAGTGCTAGAGATGGGGACCTCGAGGGAGATACGCAGTATTTT
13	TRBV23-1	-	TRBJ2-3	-	CASSQSVADTQYF	TGCGCCAGCAGTCAATCTGTGGCAGATACGCAGTATTTT
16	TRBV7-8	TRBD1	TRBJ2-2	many	CASSLDRGSDTGELFF	TGTGCCAGCAGCTTAGACAGGGGGTCAGACACCGGGGAGCTGTTTTTT
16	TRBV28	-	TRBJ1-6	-	CASRIAGSSYNSPLHF	TGTGCCAGCAGAATTGCAGGGAGCTCCTATAATTCACCCCTCCACTTT
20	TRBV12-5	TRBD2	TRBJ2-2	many	CASGWQERGPSPVDTGELFF	TGTGCTAGTGGTTGGCAGGAGCGGGGGCCCTCGCCGGTGGACACCGGGGAGCTGTTTTTT
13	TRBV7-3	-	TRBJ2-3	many	CASSFPDTDTQYF	TGTGCCAGCAGCTTTCCGGACACAGATACGCAGTATTTT
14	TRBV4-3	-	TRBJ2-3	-	CASSQGQGSDTQYF	TGCGCCAGCAGCCAAGGCCAGGGGTCAGATACGCAGTATTTT
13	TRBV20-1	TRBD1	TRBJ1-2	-	CSANDRGNYGYTF	TGCAGTGCTAATGACAGGGGCAACTATGGCTACACCTTC
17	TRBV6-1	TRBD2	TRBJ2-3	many	CASSETPAGISTDTQYF	TGTGCCAGCAGTGAAACCCCAGCGGGGATAAGCACAGATACGCAGTATTTT
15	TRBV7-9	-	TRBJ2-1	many	CASSSRQSLQGEQFF	TGTGCCAGCAGCTCCCGACAGAGCCTACAGGGTGAGCAGTTCTTC
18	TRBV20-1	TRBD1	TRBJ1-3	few	CSAQTFGDRENSGNTIYF	TGCAGTGCCCAAACGTTCGGGGACAGGGAAAATTCTGGAAACACCATATATTTT
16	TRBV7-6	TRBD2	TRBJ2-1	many	CASSPGRTSGGNEQFF	TGTGCCAGCAGCCCTGGAAGGACTAGCGGGGGAAATGAGCAGTTCTTC
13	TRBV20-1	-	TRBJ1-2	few	CSAPGAYLYGYTF	TGCAGTGCTCCAGGGGCTTATCTCTATGGCTACACCTTC
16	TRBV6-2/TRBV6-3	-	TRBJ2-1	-	CASTVSGDSSYNEQFF	TGTGCCAGCACCGTTAGCGGGGACAGCTCCTACAATGAGCAGTTCTTC
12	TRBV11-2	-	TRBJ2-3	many	CASAIDTDTQYF	TGTGCCAGCGCGATAGACACAGATACGCAGTATTTT
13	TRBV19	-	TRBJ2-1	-	CASSMGYYNEQFF	TGTGCCAGTTCAATGGGATACTACAATGAGCAGTTCTTC
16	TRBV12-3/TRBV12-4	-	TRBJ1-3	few	CASRISPSGSGNTIYF	TGTGCCAGCAGGATAAGCCCCTCAGGGTCTGGAAACACCATATATTTT
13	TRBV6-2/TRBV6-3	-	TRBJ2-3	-	CASSYSLTDTQYF	TGTGCCAGCAGTTATTCTCTCACAGATACGCAGTATTTT
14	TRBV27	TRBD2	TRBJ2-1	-	CASTVAGAGNEQFF	TGTGCCAGCACCGTAGCGGGGGCCGGCAATGAGCAGTTCTTC
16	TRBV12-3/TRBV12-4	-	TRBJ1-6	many	CASSFELEGLNSPLHF	TGTGCCAGCAGTTTCGAGTTGGAGGGTTTAAATTCACCCCTCCACTTT
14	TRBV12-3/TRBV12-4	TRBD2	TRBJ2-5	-	CTSSLSGGGETQYF	TGTACCAGCAGTTTAAGCGGGGGAGGCGAGACCCAGTACTTC
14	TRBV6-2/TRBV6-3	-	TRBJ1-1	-	CASSYKGHLTEAFF	TGTGCCAGCAGTTACAAGGGACACCTCACTGAAGCTTTCTTT
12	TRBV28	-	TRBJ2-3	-	CASSLSMDTQYF	TGTGCCAGCAGTCTTTCCATGGATACGCAGTATTTT